This T cell receptor beta chain was sequenced for a study of somatic mutations in cytotoxic T cells in rheumatoid arthritis. Study-level results: There was no significant difference in CD8+ T-cell clonality between rheumatoid arthritis patients and age-matched healthy controls.

The assay was immunoSEQ multiplex PCR, and TCRdb's table has in-frame clones only and misses some. The table shows 13,000 or so clones, with around 80% occurring only once. Between the trimmed V and J ends, which lost 6 bases and 4 bases, there was a span of 10 bases. CDR1 WNHNN and CDR2 SYGVQD come from the germline V gene (reference sequence). This CDR3 has 13 residues. With respect to this clone: Its antigen is not known.

The chain recombines TRBV10-1 with TRBJ1-3, with unresolved D. The sequence was obtained from an adult with rheumatoid arthritis. The sequenced sample was CD8+ T cells sorted from blood. In DNA, the CDR3 is TGCGCCAGCAGCCCCTCGATGGGAAACACCATATATTTT. Its translation is CASSPSMGNTIYF.